Many counts were recorded for the clone carrying this TCR beta chain. What it recognizes is unknown. The sample comes from a study of identical twins. Study-level findings and limits: For out-of-frame beta sequences, excess twin sharing was weaker. Modelling underestimated the level of out-of-frame TCR alpha sharing observed in monozygotic twins. While abundant cord blood beta clonotypes carried fewer insertions, memory repertoires showed no such pattern.

It was template switching that added a universal primer site, and there were unique molecular identifiers on the cDNA. TCRdb independently ran MiXCR on the 5' RACE reads; one entry per CDR3 protein. The sample records hundreds of thousands of distinct CDR3 sequences, about 8.9% being singletons. V was pared by 0 bases and J by 3 bases, with 17 bases between. This CDR3 comprises 17 residues. CDR1 and CDR2 (germline): MGHRA, YSYEKL. Another study also made use of these data, one on yellow fever vaccine responses in identical twins.

This receptor was identified in a young woman in good health. Specimen: memory (CD45RO+) T cells sorted from blood. The J gene is TRBJ1-2, the V gene TRBV4-1; TRBD1 is a possible D gene (5 bases). The CDR3 region has the DNA TGCGCCAGCAGCCAAGATCCGGTGGAAGGGGAAGACTATGGCTACACCTTC. It yields the protein CASSQDPVEGEDYGYTF.